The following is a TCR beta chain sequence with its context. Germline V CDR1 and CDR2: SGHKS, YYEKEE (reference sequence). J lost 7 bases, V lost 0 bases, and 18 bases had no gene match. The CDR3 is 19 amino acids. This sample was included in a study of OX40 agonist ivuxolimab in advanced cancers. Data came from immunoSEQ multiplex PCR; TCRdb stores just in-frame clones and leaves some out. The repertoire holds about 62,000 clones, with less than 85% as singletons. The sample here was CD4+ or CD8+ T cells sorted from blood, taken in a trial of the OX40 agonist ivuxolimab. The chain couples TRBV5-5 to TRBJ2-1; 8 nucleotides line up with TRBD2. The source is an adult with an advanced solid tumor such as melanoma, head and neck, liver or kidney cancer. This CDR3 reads CASSLAQRGYFGFGNEQFF. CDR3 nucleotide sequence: TGTGCCAGCAGCTTGGCCCAGCGGGGGTATTTTGGCTTTGGGAATGAGCAGTTCTTC.